Below, 8 T cell receptor beta chains from the same sample are listed, as sequenced in a study of OX40 agonist ivuxolimab in advanced cancers. Only in-frame clones appear in the TCRdb table, and some are missing; sequencing was by immunoSEQ multiplex PCR. Seen here are more than 85,000 clones, about four fifths observed once, and the top ten hold approximately 1.5%. Sequences were derived from CD4+ or CD8+ T cells sorted from blood, sampled in a trial of the OX40 agonist ivuxolimab. The receptors come from an adult with an advanced solid tumor such as melanoma, head and neck, liver or kidney cancer.

A few counts support this clone. The J gene is TRBJ1-6, the V gene TRBV6-5; a weak D match, TRBD1 (6 bases). The CDR3 is made up of 15 amino acids. Germline V gene lookup returns CDR1 MNHEY and CDR2 SVGAGI. V dropped 0 bases and J dropped 7 bases, with 10 bases sitting between them. CDR3 protein: CASSYSGDTNSPLHF. The CDR3, as DNA: TGTGCCAGCAGTTACTCTGGGGACACCAATTCACCCCTCCACTTT.

The chain combines TRBV30 with TRBJ2-7, with 7 bases fitting TRBD2. Trimming cost V 5 bases and J 4 bases; bases outside gene matches: 5. Germline CDR1 reads GTSNPN; CDR2 reads SVGIG (reference sequence). This CDR3 has 12 amino acids. CDR3 protein: CAWSPGGYEQYF. CDR3 DNA sequence: TGTGCCTGGTCCCCCGGGGGGTACGAGCAGTACTTC.

The chain uses TRBV4-1 and TRBJ2-3; D not certain. This CDR3 region has 13 residues. Per germline, CDR1 MGHRA and CDR2 YSYEKL. The ends were cut back, 4 bases at V and 2 bases at J, with 7 bases in the middle. The CDR3 nucleotides read TGCGCCAGCAGCCCTCAGTACACAGATACGCAGTATTTT. Protein product: CASSPQYTDTQYF.

The gene calls are TRBV28 and TRBJ1-2; 11 bases are a match to TRBD1. CDR1 MDHEN and CDR2 SYDVKM come from the germline V gene. Trimming cost V 6 bases and J 9 bases; bases outside gene matches: 9. The CDR3 has 14 residues. The CDR3 here is CASRLTGTGGSYTF. The CDR3 DNA reads TGTGCCAGCAGATTAACCGGGACAGGGGGGAGCTACACCTTC.

V gene TRBV5-6 combines with J gene TRBJ2-3; the match to TRBD1 covers 10 bases. V dropped 1 base and J dropped 4; count of bases not matched to a gene: 3. Germline CDR1 and CDR2: SGHDT and YYEEEE. The CDR3 runs to 15 residues. The CDR3 DNA follows: TGTGCCAGCAGCTTGCCAGGACAGGGGGCAGATACGCAGTATTTT. Protein: CASSLPGQGADTQYF.

The J gene is TRBJ1-3, the V gene TRBV10-2, with D possibly matching TRBD1 (5 bases). This CDR3 is built from 14 residues. CDR1 is WSHSY and CDR2 is SAAADI in the germline V gene. V gave up 2 bases and J gave up 2 bases, with 7 bases separating them. CDR3 DNA: TGCGCCAGCAGTGAGGGGGGAACTGGAAACACCATATATTTT. Translated: CASSEGGTGNTIYF.

The chain couples TRBV11-2 to TRBJ2-7; D remains unclear. This CDR3 has 19 amino acids. The germline V and J ends were trimmed by 1 base and 4 bases, with 26 bases remaining between them. Looked up from germline, CDR1 is SGHAT and CDR2 is FQNNGV. The DNA of the CDR3 is TGTGCCAGCAGCTTAGCGGGCCGTGGGTCTTCCTTAAACTTTTACGAGCAGTACTTC. This translates into CASSLAGRGSSLNFYEQYF.

This rearrangement joins TRBV18 to TRBJ2-1, with 9 bases aligning to TRBD2. Trimming at V came to 4 bases and at J to 4 bases, leaving 2 bases not matched to a gene. This CDR3 region has 14 residues. CDR1 is KGHSH and CDR2 is LQKENI in the germline V gene. This CDR3 reads CASSQLAGYNEQFF. The CDR3 coding sequence is TGTGCCAGCTCACAGCTAGCGGGGTACAATGAGCAGTTCTTC. The variable domain in full, completed from reference TRBV18 and TRBJ2-1, reads NAGVMQNPRHLVRRRGQEARLRCSPMKGHSHVYWYRQLPEEGLKFMVYLQKENIIDESGMPKERFSAEFPKEGPSILRIQQVVRGDSAAYFCASSQLAGYNEQFFGPGTRLTVL.